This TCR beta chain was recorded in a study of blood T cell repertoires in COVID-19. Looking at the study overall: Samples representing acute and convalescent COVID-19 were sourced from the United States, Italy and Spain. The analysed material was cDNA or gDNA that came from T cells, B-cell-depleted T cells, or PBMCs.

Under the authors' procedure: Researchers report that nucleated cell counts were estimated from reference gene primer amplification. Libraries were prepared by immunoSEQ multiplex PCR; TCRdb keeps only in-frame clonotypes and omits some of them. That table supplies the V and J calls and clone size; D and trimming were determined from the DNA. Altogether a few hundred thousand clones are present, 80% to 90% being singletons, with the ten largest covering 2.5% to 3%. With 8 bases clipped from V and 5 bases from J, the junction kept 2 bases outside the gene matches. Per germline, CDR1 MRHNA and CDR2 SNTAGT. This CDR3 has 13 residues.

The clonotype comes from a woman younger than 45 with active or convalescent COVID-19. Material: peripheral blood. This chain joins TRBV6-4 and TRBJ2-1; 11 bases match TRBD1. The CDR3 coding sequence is TGTGCCAGCGGACAGGGGGCGAACAATGAGCAGTTCTTC. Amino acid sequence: CASGQGANNEQFF.